This T cell receptor beta chain was profiled in a study of early T cells in non-severe SARS-CoV-2 infection. Study in general: Bulk RNA isolated from unsorted whole blood underwent sequencing; chains were not paired. Regarding the study as a whole: In VDJdb matching, anti-spike CD8 responses were favored while private and CD4 specificities went missing.

The sample holds a few counts of this clonotype. Its antigen is unidentified. Individual cDNA molecules each received unique molecular identifiers attached to them. A single record per CDR3 protein comes from TCRdb applying MiXCR to the 5' RACE reads. The sample shows some 80,000 distinct CDR3 sequences, around 10% of them seen only once. This receptor was obtained from an adult who was a healthcare worker with PCR-confirmed SARS-CoV-2 infection or an uninfected control (not recorded which). The donor label of this sample is uncertain. The source material was whole blood, sampled at baseline.

The CDR3 protein is CASSLGGEPSYNEQFF. The CDR3 DNA sequence: TGCGCCAGCAGCTTGGGCGGGGAACCATCCTACAATGAGCAGTTCTTC. The chain links TRBV5-1 to TRBJ2-1, with a tentative D call TRBD2 (6 bases). Germline CDR1 and CDR2: SGHRS and YFSETQ. The germline V and J ends were trimmed by 0 bases and 1 base, with 11 bases remaining between them. The CDR3 contains 16 residues.